This TCR beta chain came from a study of blood T cell repertoires in COVID-19. Study overall: The study drew acute and convalescent COVID-19 samples from the United States, Italy and Spain. Sources were T cells, B-cell-depleted T cells, or PBMCs; the material itself was cDNA or gDNA.

The CDR3 sequence is 15 residues long. The ends lost 4 bases at V and 5 bases at J; junction bases unmatched: 7. From germline, CDR1 is SGHVS and CDR2 FQNEAQ. In the authors' workflow: It was from reference gene primer amplification that nucleated cell counts were estimated. The assay was immunoSEQ multiplex PCR, and TCRdb's table has in-frame clones only and misses some. The V and J calls and the clone size are those of that table, but D and trimming were determined from the DNA. The sample lists roughly 68,000 clones; over 75% were seen once. Source material: peripheral blood. The source is a man aged 35-49 years with COVID-19, enrolled during active disease. The J gene is TRBJ2-3, the V gene TRBV7-8; 9 bases map to TRBD2. Written as DNA, the CDR3 is TGTGCCAGCAGCTCGCGGGGGGGCCGTGGAGATACGCAGTATTTT. Amino acid sequence: CASSSRGGRGDTQYF.